Described below is a single T cell receptor (beta chain) sequence and its context. Assay used: immunoSEQ multiplex PCR; TCRdb lists only in-frame clones, some missing. The sample has 55,000 or so clones; around 87% are singletons. The CDR3 contains 15 residues. In germline, CDR1 is MNHEY, CDR2 SVGEGT. The V end was cut by 4 bases, the J end by 3 bases, with 16 bases between. Followed longitudinally, the Seattle patients had been enrolled during active infection. The data belong to a study of blood T cell repertoires in COVID-19. This chain uses TRBV6-2 or TRBV6-3 with TRBJ2-7; D unclear. The sample was peripheral blood. This receptor was taken from a woman in her fifties or sixties with COVID-19, enrolled during active disease. CDR3 DNA sequence: TGTGCCAGCAGTTCACACACACCACCAGTCTACGAGCAGTACTTC. This codes for CASSSHTPPVYEQYF.